Following are 10 T cell receptor beta chains from one sample sequenced in a study of blood T cell repertoires in COVID-19. Profiling relied on immunoSEQ multiplex PCR, and the TCRdb table lists in-frame clones only, not all of them. The sample lists approximately 160,000 clones, approximately 86% occurring once. The sequenced material came from peripheral blood. Receptor source: a man aged 60 to 69 with COVID-19, enrolled during active disease.

In regard to this clone: This same CDR3 is encoded by further DNA sequences in the sample. V usage is TRBV5-1 and J usage is TRBJ1-1; no definite D call. Trimming shortened V by 0 bases and J by 0 bases, and 6 bases separated the two germline ends. Germline values: CDR1 SGHRS, CDR2 YFSETQ. There are 14 residues in the CDR3. DNA of the CDR3: TGCGCCAGCAGCTTGGCGGGGATGAACACTGAAGCTTTCTTT. Translating gives CASSLAGMNTEAFF.

The J gene is TRBJ2-2, the V gene TRBV7-3; TRBD2 matches 12 bases. The ends lost 3 bases at V and 4 bases at J; junction bases unmatched: 6. This CDR3 spans 17 amino acids. Germline assignment: CDR1 SGHTA and CDR2 FQGTGA. CDR3 in amino acids: CASSFNGLAGLTGELFF. The CDR3 DNA reads TGTGCCAGCAGCTTTAACGGACTAGCGGGACTCACCGGGGAGCTGTTTTTT.

The chain has TRBV5-1 and TRBJ2-1; 10 bases align to TRBD2. After removal of 6 bases from V and 5 bases from J, the junction contained 11 bases not matched to a gene. This CDR3 comprises 16 residues. Germline CDR1 reads SGHRS; CDR2 reads YFSETQ. The CDR3: CASILGALAGNNEQFF. CDR3 sequence (DNA): TGCGCCAGCATCCTTGGGGCACTAGCGGGGAACAATGAGCAGTTCTTC.

The gene calls are TRBV6-6 and TRBJ1-5; D is unresolved. CDR1 MNHNY and CDR2 SVGAGI come from the germline V gene (reference sequence). V shed 3 bases and J shed 3 bases, with 9 bases lying between them. The CDR3 covers 14 residues. CDR3 sequence (DNA): TGTGCCAGCAGTTATCCGGAGAACAATCAGCCCCAGCATTTT. It encodes CASSYPENNQPQHF.

The chain employs TRBV19 and TRBJ1-1, with D perhaps matching TRBD1 (6 bases). This CDR3 comprises 14 residues. Trimming shortened V by 8 bases and J by 0 bases, and 13 bases separated the two germline ends. Germline CDR1 and CDR2: LNHDA and SQIVND (reference sequence). This CDR3 reads CASGNREMNTEAFF. CDR3 sequence (DNA): TGTGCCAGTGGGAACAGGGAGATGAACACTGAAGCTTTCTTT.

The DNA for the CDR3 is TGTGCCAGCAGCTTAGCGGGGCCTGGAAACACCATATATTTT. Protein: CASSLAGPGNTIYF. This chain uses TRBV7-2 with TRBJ1-3; possibly TRBD1 for D (5 bases). CDR1 and CDR2 from the germline V gene are SGHTA and FQGNSA. The V end was cut by 0 bases, the J end by 2 bases, with 5 bases between. The CDR3 is 14 amino acids. The variable domain in full, with the rest retrieved from reference TRBV7-2 and TRBJ1-3, is GAGVSQSPSNKVTEKGKDVELRCDPISGHTALYWYRQSLGQGLEFLIYFQGNSAPDKSGLPSDRFSAERTGGSVSTLTIQRTQQEDSAVYLCASSLAGPGNTIYFGEGSWLTVV.

The chain links TRBV28 to TRBJ1-1, with 8 bases that match TRBD1. After removal of 5 bases from V and 4 bases from J, the junction contained 12 bases not matched to a gene. The CDR3 is made up of 16 amino acids. Per germline, CDR1 MDHEN and CDR2 SYDVKM. The CDR3 nucleotides read TGTGCCAGCAGTCTCCGACAGGGGCTTTTCAGCACTGAAGCTTTCTTT. Protein product: CASSLRQGLFSTEAFF. The full variable domain, with the rest looked up from reference TRBV28 and TRBJ1-1, is DVKVTQSSRYLVKRTGEKVFLECVQDMDHENMFWYRQDPGLGLRLIYFSYDVKMKEKGDIPEGYSVSREKKERFSLILESASTNQTSMYLCASSLRQGLFSTEAFFGQGTRLTVV.

The gene calls are TRBV6-2 or TRBV6-3 and TRBJ2-5; possible D gene TRBD1, 7 bases. The V end lost 2 bases, the J end lost 1 base, and 14 bases lay between the germline ends. The CDR3 has 16 amino acids. CDR1 is MNHEY, CDR2 SVGEGT, per germline. CDR3 bases: TGTGCCAGCAGTTACGCAGGGGGGATCCCCCAAGAGACCCAGTACTTC. This gives the protein CASSYAGGIPQETQYF.

V and J are TRBV29-1 and TRBJ1-1, with unresolved D. The V gene's germline CDR1 is SQVTM and CDR2 ANQGSEA. There are 11 residues in the CDR3. V was shortened by 6 bases and J by 8 bases, with 13 bases between the two germline ends. CDR3 amino acids: CSVAQVSEAFF. DNA of the CDR3: TGCAGCGTGGCCCAGGTTTCCGAAGCTTTCTTT.

The V call is TRBV6-5, the J call TRBJ1-3; 8 positions agree with TRBD1. The CDR3 length is 16 residues. Germline CDR1 is MNHEY and CDR2 is SVGAGI. J gave up 0 bases and V 3 bases, and 4 bases lay outside the gene matches. CDR3 DNA: TGTGCCAGCAGTTATTCGGGACAGGACTCTGGAAACACCATATATTTT. Encoded protein: CASSYSGQDSGNTIYF.